These 15 T cell receptor beta chains were sequenced from one sample in a study of breast tumors, draining lymph nodes, adjacent tissues. In TCRdb, the multiplex PCR reads were re-called with MiXCR into one record per CDR3 protein. Altogether 190,000 or so distinct CDR3 sequences are present, roughly 29% being singletons, with the ten largest covering roughly 4.3%. The lymph nodes were axillary draining lymph nodes from breast cancer patients. The sequencing input was axillary lymph node tissue. The receptors here all came from a female donor with breast cancer. Some clones in this sample may be carry-over from other donors' samples.

This clonotype was counted ten times or more. The chain uses TRBV4-2 and TRBJ1-6; D is undetermined. This CDR3 has 13 residues. The V end was cut by 4 bases, the J end by 6 bases, with 7 bases between. The germline gives CDR1 LGHNA, CDR2 YNFKEQ. In DNA, the CDR3 is TGTGCCAGCAGCCCCCTCCTTAATTCACCCCTCCACTTT. Residues: CASSPLLNSPLHF.

The rearrangement joins TRBV20-1 to TRBJ2-5; the D gene is possibly TRBD1 (5 bases). V lost 3 bases to trimming and J lost 4 bases, with 12 bases between them. CDR1 and CDR2 (germline): DFQATT, SNEGSKA (reference sequence). The CDR3 spans 13 residues. In DNA form, the CDR3 reads TGCAGTGCTAGTAAGCAGGGTGGAGAGACCCAGTACTTC. It translates to CSASKQGGETQYF.

The rearrangement links TRBV9 to TRBJ2-3; TRBD2 matches 8 bases. Germline V lookup: CDR1 SGDLS, CDR2 YYNGEE. The ends lost 0 bases at V and 6 bases at J; junction bases unmatched: 6. The CDR3 extends over 15 amino acids. The CDR3 here is CASSVAGGAEDTQYF. CDR3 DNA sequence: TGTGCCAGCAGCGTAGCGGGGGGGGCCGAGGATACGCAGTATTTT.

The table lists this clonotype with many counts. The chain recombines TRBV6-1 with TRBJ1-2; TRBD1 is a possible D gene (5 bases). CDR3 length: 14 amino acids. Germline values: CDR1 MNHNS, CDR2 SASEGT. Trimming removed 2 bases from V and 4 bases from J, with 11 bases in between. The CDR3 sequence: CASSERRDFYGYTF. DNA for the CDR3: TGTGCCAGCAGTGAAAGGAGGGACTTCTATGGCTACACCTTC.

This clonotype came up many times. The chain links TRBV3-1 to TRBJ2-5; 9 bases map to TRBD1. The V and J ends lost 2 bases and 5 bases, in that order; junction bases with no gene match: 9. The CDR3 has 16 amino acids. Germline loops: CDR1 LGHDT, CDR2 YNNKEL (reference sequence). The CDR3 protein is CASSQRRQGGSETQYF. CDR3 in DNA: TGTGCCAGCAGCCAAAGGAGACAGGGGGGTTCGGAGACCCAGTACTTC.

Concerning this clonotype itself: A much bigger clone sits one base away, suggesting this may be a read error. CDR3 protein: CASSPSGGIKGEQLF. The CDR3 DNA reads TGTGCCAGCAGCCCCAGCGGGGGGATAAAAGGGGAGCAGCTCTTC. The chain uses TRBV7-2 and TRBJ2-1, with 9 bases that match TRBD2. The CDR3 extends over 15 amino acids. Per the germline V gene, CDR1 is SGHTA and CDR2 is FQGNSA.

This chain joins TRBV29-1 and TRBJ1-4; 8 bases align to TRBD1. V was pared by 3 bases and J by 7 bases, with 22 bases of the junction left unmatched. This CDR3 region has 19 residues. Per the germline V gene, CDR1 is SQVTM and CDR2 is ANQGSEA. The CDR3: CSVDPYQTSGYGTGEKLFF. CDR3 sequence (DNA): TGCAGCGTTGACCCTTACCAGACTAGCGGGTACGGGACAGGTGAAAAACTGTTTTTT.

This clonotype was counted many times. V usage is TRBV19 and J usage is TRBJ2-1, with 13 nucleotides matching TRBD2. The CDR3 sequence is 16 residues long. Trimming took 5 bases from V and 8 from J; bases not matched to a gene: 9. Germline V lookup: CDR1 LNHDA, CDR2 SQIVND (reference sequence). The CDR3 DNA follows: TGTGCCAGTAGTGCTGGACTAGCGGGAGTTTTGTATGAGCAGTTCTTC. Amino acids: CASSAGLAGVLYEQFF.

This clonotype was detected many times. This CDR3 is CASSLGGLAGVNEQFF. In DNA, the CDR3 is TGCGCCAGCAGCTTGGGTGGACTAGCGGGAGTAAATGAGCAGTTCTTC. The V gene is TRBV5-1, the J gene TRBJ2-1; 13 positions match TRBD2. The CDR3 is 16 residues long. Germline V lookup: CDR1 SGHRS, CDR2 YFSETQ. The J segment lost 7 bases and the V segment lost 0 bases, leaving 4 bases of the junction unmatched.

The chain has TRBV10-3 and TRBJ1-1; D is undetermined. The CDR3 has 12 residues. Trimming removed 6 bases from V and 9 bases from J, with 14 bases in between. Per germline, CDR1 ENHRY and CDR2 SYGVKD. Written as DNA, the CDR3 is TGTGCCATCAGCCAAGCCGGCCCGAAAGCTTTCTTT. Protein product: CAISQAGPKAFF.

The rearrangement joins TRBV20-1 to TRBJ1-1, with D uncertain. Per the germline V gene, CDR1 is DFQATT and CDR2 is SNEGSKA (reference sequence). V lost 6 bases to trimming and J lost 0 bases, with 11 bases between them. CDR3 size: 13 residues. The CDR3 bases are TGCAGTGCAAAGACGGGTATGAACACTGAAGCTTTCTTT. Its protein product is CSAKTGMNTEAFF.

This clonotype has ten or more counts. The chain recombines TRBV6-2 or TRBV6-3 with TRBJ1-2; 7 nucleotides match TRBD1. V lost 6 bases and J lost 4; bases outside the gene matches: 8. The CDR3 is made up of 14 amino acids. Per germline, CDR1 MNHEY and CDR2 SVGEGT. The CDR3 DNA reads as TGTGCCAGCAGGATAAGCCGGGACAGCTATGGCTACACCTTC. Its protein is CASRISRDSYGYTF.

This clonotype appeared many times. The V gene is TRBV7-8, the J gene TRBJ1-2; no definite D call. V dropped 5 bases and J dropped 6 bases, with 10 bases sitting between them. The CDR3 is made up of 12 amino acids. CDR1 and CDR2 from the germline V gene are SGHVS and FQNEAQ. The CDR3 region has the DNA TGTGCCAGCAGCCTACGCCGTGATGGCTACACCTTC. Protein: CASSLRRDGYTF.

This clonotype was detected many times. This sequence joins TRBV6-2 or TRBV6-3 and TRBJ2-3, with D possibly matching TRBD1 (6 bases). CDR1 and CDR2 from the germline V gene are MNHEY and SVGEGT. Trimming took off 4 bases at V and 11 bases at J, with 13 bases between the two ends. The CDR3 loop spans 12 amino acids. CDR3 in DNA: TGTGCCAGCAGTTCTTGGACAGAGGGGCAGTATTTT. Protein product: CASSSWTEGQYF.

This clonotype was observed at least ten times. V is TRBV11-2 and J is TRBJ1-4; 9 nucleotides agree with TRBD1. V lost 0 bases, J lost 8 bases, and 7 bases stayed unmatched. The CDR3 is 16 amino acids. Per germline, CDR1 SGHAT and CDR2 FQNNGV. The CDR3 nucleotides read TGTGCCAGCAGCTTAGATACCGGGACAGGGCGCGAAAAACTGTTTTTT. It encodes CASSLDTGTGREKLFF.